The source of this TCR beta chain is a study of beta chain features in type 1 diabetes. Study results and limitations: More deletions and fewer insertions at VDJ junctions were found in patients with type 1 diabetes. Shortening that was moderate but significant affected the TCRB CDR3s of Type 1 diabetes patients in all four CD4+ subsets.

Sorted CD4+ subsets: naive, central memory, regulatory, stem cell-like memory (CD45RO/CCR7/CD25/CD127/CD95/CD27 panel). As concerns this clone: Its specificity is not known.

cDNA synthesis used the whole RNA isolate, giving expressed TCRB sequences. Repertoires were generated with immunoSEQ multiplex PCR, while TCRdb's copy carries only in-frame clones and drops some. The sample records roughly 260,000 clones, around 20% being singletons. Sequenced material: naive CD4+ T cells from blood. The receptor's source is a woman between 35 and 50 years old with type 1 diabetes.

CDR3 nucleotide sequence: TGCGCCAGCAGCCCGGACAGGGCCTCCTACGAGCAGTACTTC. This codes for CASSPDRASYEQYF. The chain carries TRBV4-3 and TRBJ2-7, with 8 bases lining up with TRBD1. The germline CDR1 and CDR2 sequences are LGHNA and YSLEER. The CDR3 is 14 amino acids. V trimming: 4 bases; J trimming: 0 bases; junction bases outside the gene matches: 2.